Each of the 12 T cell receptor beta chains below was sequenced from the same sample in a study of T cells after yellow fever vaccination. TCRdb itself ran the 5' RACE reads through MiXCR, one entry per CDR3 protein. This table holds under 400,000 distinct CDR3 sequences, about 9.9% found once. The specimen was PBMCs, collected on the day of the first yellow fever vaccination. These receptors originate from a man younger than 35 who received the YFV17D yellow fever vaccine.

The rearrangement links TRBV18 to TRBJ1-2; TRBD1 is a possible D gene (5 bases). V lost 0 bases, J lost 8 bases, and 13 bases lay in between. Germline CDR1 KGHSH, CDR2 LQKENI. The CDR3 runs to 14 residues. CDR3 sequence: CASSPPLAGRGYTF. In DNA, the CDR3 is TGTGCCAGCTCACCACCGTTGGCAGGGAGAGGCTACACCTTC.

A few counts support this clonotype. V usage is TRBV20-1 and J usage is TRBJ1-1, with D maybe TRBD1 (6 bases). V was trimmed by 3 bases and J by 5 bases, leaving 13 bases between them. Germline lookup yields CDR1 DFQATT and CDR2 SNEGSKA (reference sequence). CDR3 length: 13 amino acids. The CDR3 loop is CSARTPRGTEAFF. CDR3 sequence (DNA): TGCAGTGCTAGGACACCTAGGGGGACTGAAGCTTTCTTT.

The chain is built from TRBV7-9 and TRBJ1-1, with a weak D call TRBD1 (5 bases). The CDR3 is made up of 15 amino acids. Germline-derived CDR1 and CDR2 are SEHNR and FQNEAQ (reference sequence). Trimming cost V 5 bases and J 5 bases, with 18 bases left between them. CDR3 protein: CASSPPLRGRTEAFF. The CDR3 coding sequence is TGTGCCAGCAGCCCCCCATTGCGGGGGAGAACTGAAGCTTTCTTT. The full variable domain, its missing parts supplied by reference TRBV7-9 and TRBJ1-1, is DTGVSQNPRHKITKRGQNVTFRCDPISEHNRLYWYRQTLGQGPEFLTYFQNEAQLEKSRLLSDRFSAERPKGSFSTLEIQRTEQGDSAMYLCASSPPLRGRTEAFFGQGTRLTVV.

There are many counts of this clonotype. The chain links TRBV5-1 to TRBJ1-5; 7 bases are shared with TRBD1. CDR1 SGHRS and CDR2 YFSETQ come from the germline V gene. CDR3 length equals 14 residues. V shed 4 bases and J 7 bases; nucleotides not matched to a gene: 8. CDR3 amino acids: CASSPGTAEQPQHF. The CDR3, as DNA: TGCGCCAGCAGCCCCGGGACAGCTGAACAGCCCCAGCATTTT.

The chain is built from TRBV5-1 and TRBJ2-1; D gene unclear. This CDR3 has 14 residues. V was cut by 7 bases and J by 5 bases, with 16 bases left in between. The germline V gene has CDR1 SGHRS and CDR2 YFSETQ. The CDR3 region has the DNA TGCGCCAGCGGGCTGGAGCGTACCGACAATGAGCAGTTCTTC. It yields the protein CASGLERTDNEQFF.

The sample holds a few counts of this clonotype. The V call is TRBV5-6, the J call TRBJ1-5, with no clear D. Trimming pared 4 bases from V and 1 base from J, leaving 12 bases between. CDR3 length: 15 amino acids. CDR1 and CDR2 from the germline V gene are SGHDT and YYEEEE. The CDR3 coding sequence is TGTGCCAGCAGCACCCTTGACGGAAGCAATCAGCCCCAGCATTTT. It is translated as CASSTLDGSNQPQHF.

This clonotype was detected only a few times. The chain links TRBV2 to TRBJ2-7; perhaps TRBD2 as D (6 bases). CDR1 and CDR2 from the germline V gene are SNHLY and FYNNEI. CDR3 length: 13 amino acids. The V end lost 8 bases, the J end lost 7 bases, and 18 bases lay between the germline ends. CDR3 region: CASLGGIWLEQYF. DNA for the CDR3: TGTGCCAGCCTGGGCGGGATATGGCTAGAGCAGTACTTC.

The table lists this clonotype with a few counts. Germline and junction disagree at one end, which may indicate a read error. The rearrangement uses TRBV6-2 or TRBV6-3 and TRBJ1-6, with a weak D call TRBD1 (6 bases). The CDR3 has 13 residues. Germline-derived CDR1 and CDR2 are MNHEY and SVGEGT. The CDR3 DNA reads TGTGCCAGCAGTCGGGACATTAGCTCAGGCCGCGGTTTT. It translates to CASSRDISSGRGF.

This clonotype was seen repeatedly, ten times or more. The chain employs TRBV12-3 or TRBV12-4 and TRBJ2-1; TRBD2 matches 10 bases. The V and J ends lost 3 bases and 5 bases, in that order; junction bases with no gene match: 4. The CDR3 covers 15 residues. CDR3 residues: CASSFSGGSHNEQFF. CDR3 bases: TGTGCCAGCAGTTTTAGCGGGGGGAGCCACAATGAGCAGTTCTTC.

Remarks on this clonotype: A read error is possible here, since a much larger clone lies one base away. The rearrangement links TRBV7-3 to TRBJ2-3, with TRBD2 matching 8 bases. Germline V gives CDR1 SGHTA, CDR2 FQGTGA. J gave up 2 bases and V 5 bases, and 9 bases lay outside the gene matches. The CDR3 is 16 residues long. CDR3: CASSPRGGPNTDTQYF. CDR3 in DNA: TGTGCCAGCAGCCCCCGGGGGGGCCCCAACACAGATACGCAGTATTTT.

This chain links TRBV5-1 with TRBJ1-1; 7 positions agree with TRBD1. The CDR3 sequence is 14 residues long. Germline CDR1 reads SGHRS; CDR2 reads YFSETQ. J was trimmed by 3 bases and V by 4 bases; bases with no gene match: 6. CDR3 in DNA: TGCGCCAGCAGCGGCGGGACAGCATACACTGAAGCTTTCTTT. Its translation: CASSGGTAYTEAFF.

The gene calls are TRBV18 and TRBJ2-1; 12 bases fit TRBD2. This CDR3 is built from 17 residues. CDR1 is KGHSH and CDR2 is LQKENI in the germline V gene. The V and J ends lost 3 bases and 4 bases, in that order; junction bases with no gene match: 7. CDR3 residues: CASSPGRLAGEYNEQFF. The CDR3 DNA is TGTGCCAGCTCACCCGGACGACTAGCGGGGGAGTACAATGAGCAGTTCTTC.